A single sample gave rise to the 14 T cell receptor beta chains below, sequenced in a study of cytomegalovirus exposure and HLA in healthy donors. Produced via immunoSEQ multiplex PCR; TCRdb's table is partial and in-frame only. This sample has under 200,000 clones, with 85% to 90% found just once. The sample comprised PBMCs. These receptor sequences come from a woman in her 30s in good health and CMV-seronegative.

V and J are TRBV7-9 and TRBJ2-1; 9 nucleotides match TRBD2. Trimming at V came to 5 bases and at J to 11 bases, leaving 13 bases not matched to a gene. This CDR3 contains 15 residues. Looked up from germline, CDR1 is SEHNR and CDR2 is FQNEAQ (reference sequence). CDR3 region: CASSILAGGPVKQFF. The CDR3 nucleotides read TGTGCCAGCAGCATTCTTGCGGGAGGGCCGGTAAAGCAGTTCTTC.

Only a few counts were recorded for this clone. V and J are TRBV7-2 and TRBJ1-5; D is unclear. Germline CDR1 SGHTA, CDR2 FQGNSA. Between the trimmed V and J ends, which lost 1 base and 0 bases, there was a span of 7 bases. The CDR3 contains 15 residues. The DNA for the CDR3 is TGTGCCAGCAGCTTAGAGTCAAATAGCAATCAGCCCCAGCATTTT. Protein: CASSLESNSNQPQHF.

The chain couples TRBV5-1 to TRBJ2-7; no firm D call. Germline CDR1 SGHRS, CDR2 YFSETQ. This CDR3 region has 17 residues. V dropped 4 bases and J dropped 3 bases, with 23 bases sitting between them. In DNA, the CDR3 is TGCGCCAGCAGCCCTCAGACACGGCCCCAACCCGACTACGAGCAGTACTTC. Its protein product is CASSPQTRPQPDYEQYF.

The chain uses TRBV28 and TRBJ2-1; D might be TRBD2 (5 bases). The CDR3 consists of 15 residues. The V end lost 6 bases, the J end lost 9 bases, and 21 bases lay between the germline ends. Germline CDR1 reads MDHEN; CDR2 reads SYDVKM. The CDR3 region has the DNA TGTGCCAGCAGGGAGAGCGGCCTCCGGGTGGGTGAGCAGTTCTTC. Translation: CASRESGLRVGEQFF.

The chain recombines TRBV9 with TRBJ2-2; D might be TRBD1 (5 bases). Trimming took off 2 bases at V and 0 bases at J, with 11 bases between the two ends. The CDR3 totals 16 residues. Germline values: CDR1 SGDLS, CDR2 YYNGEE. This CDR3 reads CASSVHRNANTGELFF. The CDR3 DNA reads TGTGCCAGCAGCGTCCACAGGAACGCGAACACCGGGGAGCTGTTTTTT.

CDR3 nucleotides: TGTGCCAGCAGCTTGGGAGGTATCGATTCACCCCTCCACTTT. This translates into CASSLGGIDSPLHF. The chain joins TRBV5-4 to TRBJ1-6; the D is unclear. Germline CDR1 is SGHNT and CDR2 is YYREEE (reference sequence). Trimming took 0 bases from V and 8 from J, leaving 9 bases between them. The CDR3 has 14 amino acids.

Here the CDR3 DNA reads TGTGCCAGTACCCGGCCGAATGAAAAACTGTTTTTT. Encoded protein: CASTRPNEKLFF. The genes are TRBV19 and TRBJ1-4; D gene unclear. Trimming removed 7 bases from V and 5 bases from J, with 8 bases in between. Looked up from germline, CDR1 is LNHDA and CDR2 is SQIVND (reference sequence). The CDR3 has 12 residues. The full variable domain, its missing parts supplied by reference TRBV19 and TRBJ1-4, is DGGITQSPKYLFRKEGQNVTLSCEQNLNHDAMYWYRQDPGQGLRLIYYSQIVNDFQKGDIAEGYSVSREKKESFPLTVTSAQKNPTAFYLCASTRPNEKLFFGSGTQLSVL.

The rearrangement links TRBV29-1 to TRBJ2-3; no clear D gene. The germline V gene encodes CDR1 SQVTM and CDR2 ANQGSEA. This CDR3 contains 14 residues. The V end was cut by 3 bases, the J end by 2 bases, with 12 bases between. In DNA, the CDR3 is TGCAGCGTTGATGGGCGGCGATCCACAGATACGCAGTATTTT. This codes for CSVDGRRSTDTQYF.

The CDR3 loop is CASNRGVAGNSDTQYF. CDR3 coding DNA: TGTGCCAGCAATCGAGGGGTAGCGGGAAACTCAGATACGCAGTATTTT. The rearrangement joins TRBV25-1 to TRBJ2-3, with TRBD2 matching 8 bases. CDR3 length: 16 amino acids. In germline, CDR1 is MGHDK, CDR2 SYGVNS. The V and J ends lost 7 bases and 4 bases, in that order; junction bases with no gene match: 13.

This chain uses TRBV2 with TRBJ1-5; TRBD1 might be the D (6 bases). This CDR3 region has 15 residues. The germline V gene encodes CDR1 SNHLY and CDR2 FYNNEI. With 6 bases removed from V and 0 bases from J, the gap between germline ends came to 12 bases. The CDR3 DNA is TGTGCCAGCAGCCTTCAGGGGTATAGCAATCAGCCCCAGCATTTT. Translated, it gives CASSLQGYSNQPQHF.

This clone was counted many times. J is TRBJ1-1 and V is TRBV6-5, with D maybe TRBD1 (5 bases). The ends were cut back, 6 bases at V and 10 bases at J, with 21 bases in the middle. Germline CDR1 reads MNHEY; CDR2 reads SVGAGI. The CDR3 runs 14 residues. Written as DNA, the CDR3 is TGTGCCAGCAGCCCCCGGGGCCGCCAGGTGGGAGCTTTCTTT. Protein: CASSPRGRQVGAFF.

This clone was observed a single time. The chain has TRBV4-1 and TRBJ2-1, with D possibly matching TRBD2 (6 bases). Germline V gene sequence: CDR1 MGHRA, CDR2 YSYEKL. Trimming left V 0 bases short and J 7 bases short, with 16 bases between. This CDR3 spans 16 amino acids. CDR3 coding DNA: TGCGCCAGCAGCCAAGATCGGTCGGGGGTTCCGAATGAGCAGTTCTTC. Translated: CASSQDRSGVPNEQFF.

The chain has TRBV7-6 and TRBJ2-1; 7 bases are a match to TRBD2. CDR3 length: 18 amino acids. The V gene's germline CDR1 is SGHVS and CDR2 FNYEAQ. Unmatched junction bases numbered 10, after V lost 0 bases and J lost 2 bases. The CDR3 loop is CASSLAVPMAGAYNEQFF. In DNA form, the CDR3 reads TGTGCCAGCAGCTTAGCCGTCCCGATGGCGGGAGCCTACAATGAGCAGTTCTTC.

The chain uses TRBV7-2 and TRBJ2-1, with TRBD2 matching over 8 bases. This CDR3 is 14 amino acids long. Germline V CDR1 and CDR2: SGHTA, FQGNSA. J lost 11 bases, V lost 5 bases, and 11 bases had no gene match. The CDR3 DNA reads TGTGCCAGCAGCCCGGCCGGGACTAGTCAAAAGCAGTTCTTC. It specifies CASSPAGTSQKQFF. The variable domain in full, completed from reference TRBV7-2 and TRBJ2-1, reads GAGVSQSPSNKVTEKGKDVELRCDPISGHTALYWYRQSLGQGLEFLIYFQGNSAPDKSGLPSDRFSAERTGGSVSTLTIQRTQQEDSAVYLCASSPAGTSQKQFFGPGTRLTVL.